A selection of T cell receptor beta chains follows, all from one sample in a study of blood T cell repertoires in COVID-19. Sequencing used immunoSEQ multiplex PCR; TCRdb keeps in-frame clones, though not all of them. The repertoire consists of 40,000 or so clones, with roughly 80% occurring once and the leading ten covering under 6%. Sequencing input: peripheral blood. The source of these receptors is a man aged 50 or older with active COVID-19. Both conserved end residues are part of each CDR3. D genes are given only for firm matches. The listing skips clone size in some rows; elsewhere it reads once, few, many or a size class.

CDR3 DNA: TGTGCCAGCAGCAATCGAAGGGGTTTCTACAATGAGCAGTTCTTC; CDR3 protein: CASSNRRGFYNEQFF; J gene: TRBJ2-1; clone size: -; D gene: -; V gene: TRBV6-2/TRBV6-3
CDR3 DNA: TGTGCCAGCAGTTCCTGGACTAGCGGGAGGGTTGCCTCCGAGCAGTACTTC; CDR3 protein: CASSSWTSGRVASEQYF; J gene: TRBJ2-7; clone size: -; D gene: TRBD2; V gene: TRBV6-2/TRBV6-3
CDR3 DNA: TGTGCCAGCAGGGACAGCTCCTACAATGAGCAGTTCTTC; CDR3 protein: CASRDSSYNEQFF; J gene: TRBJ2-1; clone size: -; D gene: -; V gene: TRBV12-3/TRBV12-4
CDR3 DNA: TGTGCCAGCAGCTCTACCCTAGCGGGGTACAATGAGCAGTTCTTC; CDR3 protein: CASSSTLAGYNEQFF; J gene: TRBJ2-1; clone size: -; D gene: TRBD2; V gene: TRBV5-6
CDR3 DNA: TGTGCCAGCTCTCCCCTCGGGGGTTTGAACACTGAAGCTTTCTTT; CDR3 protein: CASSPLGGLNTEAFF; J gene: TRBJ1-1; clone size: -; D gene: -; V gene: TRBV25-1
CDR3 DNA: TGTGCCAGCAGCTTATTTCCACTTAGAGAGACCCAGTACTTC; CDR3 protein: CASSLFPLRETQYF; J gene: TRBJ2-5; clone size: few; D gene: -; V gene: TRBV11-3
CDR3 DNA: TGTGCCAGCAGCCTCCAGGGCAGGAGCTCACCCCTCCACTTT; CDR3 protein: CASSLQGRSSPLHF; J gene: TRBJ1-6; clone size: -; D gene: -; V gene: TRBV5-6
CDR3 DNA: TGTGCCAGCAGCTCCCTTAGGGACAGGGTTAACTCTGAAGCTTTCTTT; CDR3 protein: CASSSLRDRVNSEAFF; J gene: TRBJ1-1; clone size: -; D gene: TRBD1; V gene: TRBV9
CDR3 DNA: TGTGCCAGCTCCCAGGTGGGAGACACTGAAGCTTTCTTT; CDR3 protein: CASSQVGDTEAFF; J gene: TRBJ1-1; clone size: -; D gene: -; V gene: TRBV9
CDR3 DNA: TGTGCCATCAGTGCCCGACAGGGGGCGAACACTGAAGCTTTCTTT; CDR3 protein: CAISARQGANTEAFF; J gene: TRBJ1-1; clone size: -; D gene: TRBD1; V gene: TRBV10-3
CDR3 DNA: TGTGCCAGCAGTTTACCCCCTACAGGGGTGGGCCGCGAGACCCAGTACTTC; CDR3 protein: CASSLPPTGVGRETQYF; J gene: TRBJ2-5; clone size: few; D gene: TRBD1; V gene: TRBV28
CDR3 DNA: TGTGCCAGCTCACCTGGTACGCGCGTGAACACTGAAGCTTTCTTT; CDR3 protein: CASSPGTRVNTEAFF; J gene: TRBJ1-1; clone size: -; D gene: -; V gene: TRBV18
CDR3 DNA: TGTGCCAGCAGTGACTCGAGTAGCGGGGGCAATGAGCAGTTCTTC; CDR3 protein: CASSDSSSGGNEQFF; J gene: TRBJ2-1; clone size: -; D gene: TRBD2; V gene: TRBV6-4
CDR3 DNA: TGTGCCAGCAGCTATCGCGCAGGGGTGTTCTTT; CDR3 protein: CASSYRAGVFF; J gene: TRBJ1-1; clone size: few; D gene: -; V gene: TRBV11-1
CDR3 DNA: TGTGCCAGCAGTTTTTACTCGGGACTCCCAAGCTCCTACAATGAGCAGTTCTTC; CDR3 protein: CASSFYSGLPSSYNEQFF; J gene: TRBJ2-1; clone size: -; D gene: -; V gene: TRBV27
CDR3 DNA: TGTGCCAGTAGTATAACCCCGGGAGACAATCAGCCCCAGCATTTT; CDR3 protein: CASSITPGDNQPQHF; J gene: TRBJ1-5; clone size: -; D gene: -; V gene: TRBV19
CDR3 DNA: TGTGCCAGCAGCTTGGGACAGTCTTCTTCACCCCTCCACTTT; CDR3 protein: CASSLGQSSSPLHF; J gene: TRBJ1-6; clone size: -; D gene: -; V gene: TRBV5-6
CDR3 DNA: TGTGCCAGCAGCTTACGCGGACTAGCCCCTAGCTCCTACGAGCAGTACTTC; CDR3 protein: CASSLRGLAPSSYEQYF; J gene: TRBJ2-7; clone size: medium-sized; D gene: TRBD2; V gene: TRBV5-6
CDR3 DNA: TGTGCCAGCAGGGGGACAGGGAACATTCAGTACTTC; CDR3 protein: CASRGTGNIQYF; J gene: TRBJ2-4; clone size: once; D gene: TRBD1; V gene: TRBV12-3/TRBV12-4
CDR3 DNA: TGTGCCAGCCCTTGGAGGGAGGGCAGGAGGACAGATACGCAGTATTTT; CDR3 protein: CASPWREGRRTDTQYF; J gene: TRBJ2-3; clone size: -; D gene: TRBD2; V gene: TRBV5-5
CDR3 DNA: TGTGCCAGCAGCGACCCTACTAGCGGGACTGGCGAGCAGTACTTC; CDR3 protein: CASSDPTSGTGEQYF; J gene: TRBJ2-7; clone size: -; D gene: TRBD2; V gene: TRBV4-2
CDR3 DNA: TGTGCCAGCAGCCAACCCTCCTCTTTGCGGGGTAATGACGAGCAGTACTTC; CDR3 protein: CASSQPSSLRGNDEQYF; J gene: TRBJ2-7; clone size: -; D gene: -; V gene: TRBV3-1/TRBV3-2
CDR3 DNA: TGTGCCAGCAGTAGCGGGACAGGGGGCGCGCGAGCTGGCTACACCTTC; CDR3 protein: CASSSGTGGARAGYTF; J gene: TRBJ1-2; clone size: -; D gene: TRBD1; V gene: TRBV27
CDR3 DNA: TGTGCCAGTAGTACCACGACGCGGGCCTACAATGAGCAGTTCTTC; CDR3 protein: CASSTTTRAYNEQFF; J gene: TRBJ2-1; clone size: once; D gene: -; V gene: TRBV19
CDR3 DNA: TGTGCCAGCAGGGAAGACAGGGTTTCCTACGAGCAGTACTTC; CDR3 protein: CASREDRVSYEQYF; J gene: TRBJ2-7; clone size: few; D gene: TRBD1; V gene: TRBV2
CDR3 DNA: TGTGCCAGCAGCTTAGGGGCCTCCCTCAATGAGCAGTTCTTC; CDR3 protein: CASSLGASLNEQFF; J gene: TRBJ2-1; clone size: -; D gene: -; V gene: TRBV7-9
CDR3 DNA: TGTGCCAGCAGTGACCTAATCACCGGGGAGCTGTTTTTT; CDR3 protein: CASSDLITGELFF; J gene: TRBJ2-2; clone size: -; D gene: -; V gene: TRBV6-4
CDR3 DNA: TGCAGCGTTCAGGAAAGGGGTGAAGCTTTCTTT; CDR3 protein: CSVQERGEAFF; J gene: TRBJ1-1; clone size: -; D gene: -; V gene: TRBV29-1
CDR3 DNA: TGTGCCAGCAGCGCGGGACAGGGGGGAGATACGCAGTATTTT; CDR3 protein: CASSAGQGGDTQYF; J gene: TRBJ2-3; clone size: -; D gene: TRBD1; V gene: TRBV9
CDR3 DNA: TGTGCCAGCAGGCTCGCGTGGTTTAGCACAGATACGCAGTATTTT; CDR3 protein: CASRLAWFSTDTQYF; J gene: TRBJ2-3; clone size: -; D gene: -; V gene: TRBV11-3
CDR3 DNA: TGCAGTGCTAGTGGGACTAGCGGGAGGGCCTGGAATGAGCAGTTCTTC; CDR3 protein: CSASGTSGRAWNEQFF; J gene: TRBJ2-1; clone size: -; D gene: TRBD2; V gene: TRBV20-1
CDR3 DNA: TGTGCCATCGGCAGGAGCTCTGGAAACACCATATATTTT; CDR3 protein: CAIGRSSGNTIYF; J gene: TRBJ1-3; clone size: -; D gene: -; V gene: TRBV15
CDR3 DNA: TGTGCCAGCAGCCTACGACAGGGGAAATCGGCCGGGGAGCTGTTTTTT; CDR3 protein: CASSLRQGKSAGELFF; J gene: TRBJ2-2; clone size: -; D gene: TRBD1; V gene: TRBV5-4
CDR3 DNA: TGTGCCAGTAGTATTCTCTTTGGTCGAGAATCAACACTGGAGTCTACTGAAGCTTTCTTT; CDR3 protein: CASSILFGRESTLESTEAFF; J gene: TRBJ1-1; clone size: -; D gene: -; V gene: TRBV19
CDR3 DNA: TGTGCCAGCAGCCAAGAGACAGAAAACACTGAAGCTTTCTTT; CDR3 protein: CASSQETENTEAFF; J gene: TRBJ1-1; clone size: -; D gene: -; V gene: TRBV3-1/TRBV3-2
CDR3 DNA: TGTGCCAGCGGACAGTCTAGGCCAAGAACGGTTGAGCAGTTCTTC; CDR3 protein: CASGQSRPRTVEQFF; J gene: TRBJ2-1; clone size: once; D gene: -; V gene: TRBV19
CDR3 DNA: TGTGCCAGCAGCTTGGCCGGGACATCGGATAGCAATCAGCCCCAGCATTTT; CDR3 protein: CASSLAGTSDSNQPQHF; J gene: TRBJ1-5; clone size: -; D gene: -; V gene: TRBV5-8
CDR3 DNA: TGTGCCAGCAGCCCCGAGGTGGAGGAGACCCAGTACTTC; CDR3 protein: CASSPEVEETQYF; J gene: TRBJ2-5; clone size: -; D gene: -; V gene: TRBV27
CDR3 DNA: TGTGCCAGCAGTTTCCTCTCGTGGGGACAGGGGTTGGTAACTCGGGGTGGAGACTATGGCTACACCTTC; CDR3 protein: CASSFLSWGQGLVTRGGDYGYTF; J gene: TRBJ1-2; clone size: -; D gene: TRBD1; V gene: TRBV28
CDR3 DNA: TGTGCCAGCAGCATAACAGGGTCTACGAACACTGAAGCTTTCTTT; CDR3 protein: CASSITGSTNTEAFF; J gene: TRBJ1-1; clone size: few; D gene: -; V gene: TRBV9
CDR3 DNA: TGCAGTGCGGAGTATAACGAGCAGTACTTC; CDR3 protein: CSAEYNEQYF; J gene: TRBJ2-7; clone size: -; D gene: -; V gene: TRBV20-1
CDR3 DNA: TGTGCCAGCACTCCAGTCTACAATGAGCAGTTCTTC; CDR3 protein: CASTPVYNEQFF; J gene: TRBJ2-1; clone size: -; D gene: -; V gene: TRBV6-5
CDR3 DNA: TGTGCCATGTCGAACGGACAGGGTGGTTCTGAAGCTTTCTTT; CDR3 protein: CAMSNGQGGSEAFF; J gene: TRBJ1-1; clone size: -; D gene: TRBD1; V gene: TRBV10-3
CDR3 DNA: TGTGCCAGCAGTGAACTAGCGGGGGGGCAAGAGACCCAGTACTTC; CDR3 protein: CASSELAGGQETQYF; J gene: TRBJ2-5; clone size: medium-sized; D gene: TRBD2; V gene: TRBV6-1
CDR3 DNA: TGTGCCAGCAGTCCCCGGGTAGGGGGAAACTATGGCTACACCTTC; CDR3 protein: CASSPRVGGNYGYTF; J gene: TRBJ1-2; clone size: -; D gene: -; V gene: TRBV6-6
CDR3 DNA: TGTGCCACCAGTGATTTCCGACAGGGTGAGGGTGAGCAGTTCTTC; CDR3 protein: CATSDFRQGEGEQFF; J gene: TRBJ2-1; clone size: -; D gene: TRBD1; V gene: TRBV24-1